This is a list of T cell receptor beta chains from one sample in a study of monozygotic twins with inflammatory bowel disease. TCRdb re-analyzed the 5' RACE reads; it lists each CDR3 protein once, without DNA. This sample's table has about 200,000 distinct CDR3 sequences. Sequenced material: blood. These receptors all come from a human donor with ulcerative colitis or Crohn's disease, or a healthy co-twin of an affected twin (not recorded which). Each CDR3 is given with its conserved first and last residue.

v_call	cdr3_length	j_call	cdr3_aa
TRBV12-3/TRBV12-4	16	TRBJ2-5	CASISLGTRSWETQYF
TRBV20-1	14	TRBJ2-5	CSAGLAGGPETQYF
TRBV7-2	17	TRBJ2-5	CASSADRGLPLQETQYF
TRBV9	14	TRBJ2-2	CASSAREYTGELFF
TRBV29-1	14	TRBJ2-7	CSVGLAGSRNEQYF
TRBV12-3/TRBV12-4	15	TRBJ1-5	CASSSDRFTNQPQHF
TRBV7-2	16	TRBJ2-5	CASSLHPVGTVPTQYF
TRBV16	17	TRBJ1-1	CASSQTATGVWRTEAFF
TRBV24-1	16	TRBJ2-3	CATSDGTGGGTDTQYF
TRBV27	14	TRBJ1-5	CASGLSYSNQPQHF
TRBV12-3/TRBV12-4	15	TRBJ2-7	CASSLTSGTAYEQYF
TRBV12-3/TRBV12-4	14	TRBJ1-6	CASSLGPMDSPLHF
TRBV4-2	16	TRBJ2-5	CASSPTYRTVQETQYF
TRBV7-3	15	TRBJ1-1	CASSLAGVQNTEAFF
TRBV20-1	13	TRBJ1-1	CSTPGRRNTEAFF
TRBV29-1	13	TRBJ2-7	CSAPGTGDYEQYF
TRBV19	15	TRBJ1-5	CASSLEGLSNQPQHF
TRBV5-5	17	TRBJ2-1	CASSLALLAGSYNEQFF
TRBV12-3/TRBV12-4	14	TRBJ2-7	CASTETDVAYEQYF
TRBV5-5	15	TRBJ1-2	CASRPTGALNYGYTF
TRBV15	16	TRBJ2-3	CATSSYGGGLTDTQYF
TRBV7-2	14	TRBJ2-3	CASSSAERTDTQYF
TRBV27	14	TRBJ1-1	CASKREGMNTEAFF
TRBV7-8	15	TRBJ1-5	CASSPTGGEGQPQHF
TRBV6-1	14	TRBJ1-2	CASSEETAQYGYTF
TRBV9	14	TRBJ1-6	CASSPLFANSPLHF
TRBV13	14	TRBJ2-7	CASSSRETDYEQYF
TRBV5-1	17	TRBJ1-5	CASSLGGQPESNQPQHF
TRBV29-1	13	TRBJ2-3	CSVLVSGVDTQYF
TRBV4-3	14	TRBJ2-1	CASSQGPGLAVEFF
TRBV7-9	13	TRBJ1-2	CATPARGFHGYTF
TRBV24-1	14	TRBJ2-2	CATGGGGSGGELFF
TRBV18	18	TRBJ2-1	CASSPASGRGSSYNEQFF
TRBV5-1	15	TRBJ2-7	CASSLGDTNSYEQYF
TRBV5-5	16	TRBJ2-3	CASSTGTVGLSYTQYF
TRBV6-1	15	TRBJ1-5	CASSEGGAFNQPQHF
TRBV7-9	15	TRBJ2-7	CASSSPRDRTNEQYF
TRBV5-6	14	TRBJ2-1	CASSPGQRGNEQFF
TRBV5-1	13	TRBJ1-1	CASSSPGNTEAFF
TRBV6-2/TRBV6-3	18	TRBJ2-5	CASSYSITVEVLTETQYF